The 30 T cell receptor beta chains listed next were all sequenced from one sample in a study of shared clonotypes between healthy human individuals. The method was immunoSEQ multiplex PCR; TCRdb's version includes in-frame clones alone and lacks a portion of them. This sample has more than 2 million clones, with approximately 96% found just once. Material for sequencing was naive CD4+ T cells sorted from blood. Subset noted: CD45RA+ positively selected. The origin of the receptors is a man aged 18 to 30 in good health.

The chain recombines TRBV23-1 with TRBJ1-1, with a tentative D call TRBD1 (5 bases). TRBV23-1 is classed as an ORF, of uncertain function. The ends were cut back, 1 base at V and 11 bases at J, with 17 bases in the middle. The CDR3 has 14 residues. The CDR3 sequence: CASSQFGTVGEAFF. CDR3 nucleotide sequence: TGCGCCAGCAGTCAATTTGGGACGGTGGGTGAGGCTTTCTTT.

V and J are TRBV15 and TRBJ2-1; D unclear. Trimming left V 1 base short and J 5 bases short, with 12 bases between. Per the germline V gene, CDR1 is LNHNV and CDR2 is YYDKDF (reference sequence). CDR3 size: 15 residues. CDR3 residues: CATSRGGKVDNEQFF. The CDR3 nucleotides read TGTGCCACCAGCAGAGGCGGAAAGGTAGACAATGAGCAGTTCTTC. Complete variable domain (other parts from reference TRBV15 and TRBJ2-1): DAMVIQNPRYQVTQFGKPVTLSCSQTLNHNVMYWYQQKSSQAPKLLFHYYDKDFNNEADTPDNFQSRRPNTSFCFLDIRSPGLGDTAMYLCATSRGGKVDNEQFFGPGTRLTVL.

The chain recombines TRBV2 with TRBJ2-7; D call uncertain. This CDR3 has 11 amino acids. V lost 6 bases to trimming and J lost 4 bases, with 7 bases between them. CDR1 is SNHLY, CDR2 FYNNEI, per germline. The CDR3 DNA reads TGTGCCAGCAGGGGCCCTTACGAGCAGTACTTC. Translating gives CASRGPYEQYF.

About this clone: This CDR3 is also generated by other DNA sequences in the sample. The rearrangement links TRBV2 to TRBJ2-7; TRBD1 matches at 9 bases. Trimming removed 6 bases from V and 3 bases from J; junction bases left unmatched: 3. The CDR3 has 13 amino acids. In germline, CDR1 is SNHLY, CDR2 FYNNEI. The CDR3 nucleotides are TGTGCCAGCAGCCGGGACAGGGTCTACGAGCAGTACTTC. This encodes CASSRDRVYEQYF.

The chain is built from TRBV15 and TRBJ2-7, with D perhaps TRBD1 or TRBD2 (5 bases each). CDR3 length: 16 amino acids. Germline lookup yields CDR1 LNHNV and CDR2 YYDKDF (reference sequence). The V and J ends lost 0 bases and 3 bases respectively, with 15 bases between them. The CDR3 region is CATSRDEGSRGYEQYF. The DNA for the CDR3 is TGTGCCACCAGCAGAGATGAGGGTTCGAGGGGCTACGAGCAGTACTTC.

V usage is TRBV4-1 and J usage is TRBJ1-2; 9 positions agree with TRBD1. The CDR3 sequence is 15 residues long. In germline, CDR1 is MGHRA, CDR2 YSYEKL. V gave up 4 bases and J gave up 2 bases; unmatched junction bases: 5. Here the CDR3 DNA reads TGCGCCAGCAGCCCAACGACAGGGGGGAACTATGGCTACACCTTC. It is translated as CASSPTTGGNYGYTF.

This sequence joins TRBV11-2 and TRBJ1-4; 8 bases map to TRBD1. Per germline, CDR1 SGHAT and CDR2 FQNNGV. V lost 4 bases and J lost 7; bases outside the gene matches: 8. The CDR3 has 15 amino acids. CDR3: CASSSGQGHGEKLFF. The DNA for the CDR3 is TGTGCCAGCAGCTCAGGACAGGGTCATGGTGAAAAACTGTTTTTT. Drawing the rest from reference TRBV11-2 and TRBJ1-4, the complete variable domain is EAGVAQSPRYKIIEKRQSVAFWCNPISGHATLYWYQQILGQGPKLLIQFQNNGVVDDSQLPKDRFSAERLKGVDSTLKIQPAKLEDSAVYLCASSSGQGHGEKLFFGSGTQLSVL.

The chain links TRBV23-1 to TRBJ1-6; tentatively, D is TRBD1 (5 bases). TRBV23-1 is an ORF for which the function is uncertain. The V end was cut by 3 bases, the J end by 3 bases, with 12 bases between. The CDR3 contains 16 residues. The chain's CDR3 is CASSQREGYYNSPLHF. For the CDR3, the DNA is TGCGCCAGCAGTCAGAGGGAGGGGTACTATAATTCACCCCTCCACTTT.

This chain joins TRBV6-6 and TRBJ1-5, with 7 nucleotides matching TRBD1. The CDR3 sequence is 13 residues long. The germline V gene encodes CDR1 MNHNY and CDR2 SVGAGI (reference sequence). The trim removed 5 bases at V and 6 bases at J, leaving 4 bases unmatched. CDR3 residues: CASSPTGRQPQHF. In DNA form, the CDR3 reads TGTGCCAGCAGTCCGACAGGGCGTCAGCCCCAGCATTTT.

The chain is built from TRBV28 and TRBJ1-5, with TRBD1 identical over 7 bases. CDR1 is MDHEN and CDR2 is SYDVKM in the germline V gene. The CDR3 extends over 15 amino acids. V lost 5 bases, J lost 2 bases, and 6 bases stayed unmatched. CDR3 amino acids: CASSIRQGRNQPQHF. In nucleotides, the CDR3 is TGTGCCAGCAGTATTCGACAGGGACGCAATCAGCCCCAGCATTTT.

This chain connects TRBV28 to TRBJ2-7, with unresolved D. The V gene lost 2 bases and the J gene lost 0 bases, with 11 bases spanning the gap. This CDR3 has 15 residues. Germline CDR1 reads MDHEN; CDR2 reads SYDVKM. CDR3 in amino acids: CASSLPAGSSYEQYF. The CDR3 nucleotides are TGTGCCAGCAGTTTACCAGCAGGTAGCTCCTACGAGCAGTACTTC.

This clone came up a few times. The chain joins TRBV5-4 to TRBJ1-4; 7 bases match TRBD1. This CDR3 has 13 amino acids. Germline trimming cut 5 bases from V and 6 bases from J; bases unmatched to any gene: 4. From germline, CDR1 is SGHNT and CDR2 YYREEE (reference sequence). CDR3 DNA sequence: TGTGCCAGCAGACGGCAGGGGGATGAAAAACTGTTTTTT. It encodes CASRRQGDEKLFF.

This chain uses TRBV21-1 with TRBJ2-7; the table names TRBD1, a call not compared with the DNA. TRBV21-1 has pseudogene status. CDR3 length: 15 amino acids. CDR3 amino acids: CASSKDWQGIYEQYF. In nucleotides, the CDR3 is TGTGCCAGCAGCAAAGATTGGCAGGGTATCTACGAGCAGTACTTC.

Points on this clone: This same CDR3 is encoded by further DNA sequences in the sample. The chain uses TRBV2 and TRBJ1-1; D gene uncertain. The CDR3 is 13 amino acids. V dropped 5 bases and J dropped 0 bases, with 7 bases sitting between them. Germline V gene data show CDR1 as SNHLY and CDR2 as FYNNEI. The chain's CDR3 is CASSRTVNTEAFF. For the CDR3, the DNA is TGTGCCAGCAGTCGGACGGTGAACACTGAAGCTTTCTTT.

The chain couples TRBV4-2 to TRBJ2-7; 10 bases agree with TRBD1. V trimming: 0 bases; J trimming: 9 bases; junction bases outside the gene matches: 11. The CDR3 sequence is 16 residues long. Germline assignment: CDR1 LGHNA and CDR2 YNFKEQ. The CDR3 reads CASSQDSGDRGRGQYF. The CDR3, as DNA: TGTGCCAGCAGCCAAGATTCGGGAGACAGGGGGCGCGGGCAGTACTTC.

The rearrangement joins TRBV25-1 to TRBJ2-5; TRBD2 agrees at 8 bases. CDR1 and CDR2 from the germline V gene are MGHDK and SYGVNS. The J segment lost 0 bases and the V segment lost 3 bases, leaving 9 bases of the junction unmatched. This CDR3 is 17 amino acids long. CDR3 bases: TGTGCCAGCAGTGACCCCATTAGCGGGACAAACCAAGAGACCCAGTACTTC. Amino acids: CASSDPISGTNQETQYF.

The chain couples TRBV27 to TRBJ1-2; possible D gene TRBD1, 6 bases. The germline V gene has CDR1 MNHEY and CDR2 SMNVEV (reference sequence). The CDR3 has 14 amino acids. Trimming stripped 8 bases from V and 2 bases from J, with 15 bases between. DNA for the CDR3: TGTGCCAGCCGACTAAGGGGGGCCAACTATGGCTACACCTTC. It specifies CASRLRGANYGYTF.

The V gene is TRBV6-1, the J gene TRBJ2-7; 8 positions match TRBD1. Germline CDR1 MNHNS, CDR2 SASEGT. The CDR3 is 13 residues long. V shed 6 bases, J shed 6 bases, and the junction held 7 bases outside the gene matches. The CDR3 reads CASRTGGSTEQYF. In DNA form, the CDR3 reads TGTGCCAGCAGAACAGGGGGTTCGACCGAGCAGTACTTC.

The J gene is TRBJ2-3, the V gene TRBV28; 9 bases align to TRBD2. Germline V gene data show CDR1 as MDHEN and CDR2 as SYDVKM. Trimming cost V 6 bases and J 4 bases; bases outside gene matches: 8. The length of the CDR3 is 15 residues. The CDR3 DNA is TGTGCCAGCAGCCGAGGGGAGCGGGGGGCAGATACGCAGTATTTT. Encoded protein: CASSRGERGADTQYF. Full variable domain (remainder filled in from reference TRBV28 and TRBJ2-3): DVKVTQSSRYLVKRTGEKVFLECVQDMDHENMFWYRQDPGLGLRLIYFSYDVKMKEKGDIPEGYSVSREKKERFSLILESASTNQTSMYLCASSRGERGADTQYFGPGTRLTVL.

This chain connects TRBV7-2 to TRBJ2-3; 9 nucleotides line up with TRBD2. The V gene end was trimmed by 6 bases and the J gene end by 4 bases; junction bases not matched to a gene: 8. Germline CDR1 and CDR2: SGHTA and FQGNSA. This CDR3 has 15 residues. CDR3 in amino acids: CASRIAGVRSDTQYF. Here the CDR3 DNA reads TGTGCCAGCAGGATAGCGGGAGTACGGTCAGATACGCAGTATTTT.

Notes on this clone: The same CDR3 arises from other DNA sequences in this sample as well. The rearrangement links TRBV9 to TRBJ2-2; TRBD1 aligns across 10 bases. V lost 4 bases and J lost 6; bases outside the gene matches: 6. The CDR3 is 15 residues long. Germline V gives CDR1 SGDLS, CDR2 YYNGEE. The CDR3 reads CASSSRTGGPGELFF. The DNA for the CDR3 is TGTGCCAGCAGCTCCCGGACAGGGGGTCCCGGGGAGCTGTTTTTT.

This rearrangement joins TRBV9 to TRBJ2-7; D perhaps matches TRBD2 (5 bases). Germline lookup yields CDR1 SGDLS and CDR2 YYNGEE. V was clipped by 0 bases and J by 2 bases, with 12 bases between them. The CDR3 length is 15 residues. The CDR3 coding sequence is TGTGCCAGCAGCGTAGCCCCCGAGGGCACCTACGAGCAGTACTTC. This translates into CASSVAPEGTYEQYF. Full variable domain (rest looked up from reference TRBV9 and TRBJ2-7): DSGVTQTPKHLITATGQRVTLRCSPRSGDLSVYWYQQSLDQGLQFLIQYYNGEERAKGNILERFSAQQFPDLHSELNLSSLELGDSALYFCASSVAPEGTYEQYFGPGTRLTVT.

The chain recombines TRBV7-9 with TRBJ2-3, with TRBD2 identical over 7 bases. V dropped 6 bases and J dropped 6; count of bases not matched to a gene: 12. The CDR3 has 15 residues. The germline CDR1 and CDR2 sequences are SEHNR and FQNEAQ (reference sequence). The CDR3 DNA is TGTGCCAGCAGTCTCGAGGGGAGGGTCCCCGATACGCAGTATTTT. This translates into CASSLEGRVPDTQYF.

A single count supports this clone. V is TRBV18 and J is TRBJ2-7, with 7 bases matching TRBD2. CDR1 is KGHSH, CDR2 LQKENI, per germline. This CDR3 has 15 amino acids. V lost 3 bases to trimming and J lost 5 bases; unmatched junction nucleotides: 10. The CDR3 nucleotides are TGTGCCAGCTCACCTGGGAGGGCGGGGTCCGACGAGCAGTACTTC. This sequence encodes CASSPGRAGSDEQYF.

The chain recombines TRBV20-1 with TRBJ1-1, with D unclear. Trimming took off 0 bases at V and 6 bases at J, with 5 bases between the two ends. CDR1 and CDR2 from the germline V gene are DFQATT and SNEGSKA (reference sequence). The CDR3 consists of 11 residues. The chain's CDR3 is CSAREASEAFF. In DNA form, the CDR3 reads TGCAGTGCTAGAGAGGCCTCTGAAGCTTTCTTT.

Regarding this clone: Other DNA sequences in the same sample also yield this CDR3. The chain couples TRBV28 to TRBJ1-4, with 9 bases lining up with TRBD1. Trimming at V came to 3 bases and at J to 8 bases, leaving 7 bases not matched to a gene. This CDR3 has 15 residues. Per the germline V gene, CDR1 is MDHEN and CDR2 is SYDVKM. The CDR3 coding sequence is TGTGCCAGCAGTTTGCCGGGACAGGGTCGCGAAAAACTGTTTTTT. Its translation: CASSLPGQGREKLFF.

As concerns this clone: This specimen includes other DNA sequences encoding the same CDR3. The rearrangement links TRBV30 to TRBJ1-6; D is ambiguous. The germline CDR1 and CDR2 sequences are GTSNPN and SVGIG (reference sequence). Trimming stripped 1 base from V and 9 bases from J, with 10 bases between. The CDR3 loop spans 13 amino acids. The CDR3 DNA sequence: TGTGCCTGGAGTGCGGGCGTTGGTTCACCCCTCCACTTT. Residues: CAWSAGVGSPLHF.

The chain employs TRBV29-1 and TRBJ2-4; perhaps TRBD2 as D (7 bases). V shed 5 bases and J shed 4 bases, with 18 bases lying between them. The V gene's germline CDR1 is SQVTM and CDR2 ANQGSEA. This CDR3 is 15 amino acids long. The CDR3 spells CSVRGRAGAKNIQYF. The CDR3 DNA sequence: TGCAGCGTTAGGGGGAGGGCCGGAGCGAAAAACATTCAGTACTTC.

The gene calls are TRBV30 and TRBJ1-4, with D hard to call. Germline CDR1 GTSNPN, CDR2 SVGIG (reference sequence). The CDR3 totals 12 residues. V was cut by 0 bases and J by 7 bases, with 6 bases left in between. The CDR3 reads CAWSVGIEKLFF. The CDR3 nucleotides are TGTGCCTGGAGTGTGGGGATTGAAAAACTGTTTTTT.

The chain joins TRBV6-5 to TRBJ1-1; TRBD1 matches at 8 bases. This CDR3 comprises 12 residues. V gave up 6 bases and J gave up 7 bases; unmatched junction bases: 4. The V gene's germline CDR1 is MNHEY and CDR2 SVGAGI. CDR3 DNA: TGTGCCAGCAGCCCAGGGGGCGGTGAAGCTTTCTTT. Translation gives CASSPGGGEAFF.